The 19 T cell receptor beta chains given below trace back to one sample, sequenced in a study of a mutant IDH1 vaccine in newly diagnosed glioma. The assay was immunoSEQ multiplex PCR, and TCRdb's table has in-frame clones only and misses some. Among roughly 52,000 clones listed, 80% were seen once. Described time point: week 23, last vaccination. Every vaccine dose comprised 300 ug of mutant IDH1 20-mer peptide plus topical imiquimod. These receptors have no identified antigens. The sequencing here drew on PBMCs, taken from a glioma patient whose treatment included an IDH1 peptide vaccine. The receptors shown here come from a man in his forties with glioma.

The J gene is TRBJ1-4, the V gene TRBV19, with D perhaps matching TRBD1 (5 bases). V lost 1 base to trimming and J lost 13 bases, with 13 bases between them. This CDR3 contains 13 residues. CDR1 and CDR2 from the germline V gene are LNHDA and SQIVND (reference sequence). In DNA, the CDR3 is TGTGCCAGTAGTATAGCGAGGGACGGGCGACTGTTTTTT. It yields the protein CASSIARDGRLFF.

The J gene is TRBJ2-7, the V gene TRBV7-6; maybe TRBD1 (5 bases). Germline values: CDR1 SGHVS, CDR2 FNYEAQ. CDR3 length: 15 amino acids. Trimming stripped 1 base from V and 7 bases from J, with 17 bases between. CDR3 DNA: TGTGCCAGCAGCTTAGTGGGGCAGAGCTCAAATGAGCAGTACTTC. This gives the protein CASSLVGQSSNEQYF. Drawing the rest from reference TRBV7-6 and TRBJ2-7, the complete variable domain is GAGVSQSPRYKVTKRGQDVALRCDPISGHVSLYWYRQALGQGPEFLTYFNYEAQQDKSGLPNDRFSAERPEGSISTLTIQRTEQRDSAMYRCASSLVGQSSNEQYFGPGTRLTVT.

The rearrangement joins TRBV11-2 to TRBJ2-5; 8 nucleotides match TRBD2. The CDR3 is 13 residues long. Per germline, CDR1 SGHAT and CDR2 FQNNGV. V gave up 8 bases and J gave up 5 bases; unmatched junction bases: 7. CDR3 sequence reads: CASRSGAWETQYF. As DNA, the CDR3 is TGTGCCAGCCGTAGCGGGGCCTGGGAGACCCAGTACTTC. The full variable domain, its missing parts supplied by reference TRBV11-2 and TRBJ2-5, is EAGVAQSPRYKIIEKRQSVAFWCNPISGHATLYWYQQILGQGPKLLIQFQNNGVVDDSQLPKDRFSAERLKGVDSTLKIQPAKLEDSAVYLCASRSGAWETQYFGPGTRLLVL.

The chain employs TRBV5-6 and TRBJ1-5; D might be TRBD1 (6 bases). Deletions cut 5 bases from V and 4 bases from J, with 16 bases between. CDR3 length: 15 amino acids. Looked up from germline, CDR1 is SGHDT and CDR2 is YYEEEE. This chain's CDR3 is CASRSGASPNQPQHF. The CDR3 DNA sequence: TGTGCCAGCAGGTCAGGGGCTTCACCTAATCAGCCCCAGCATTTT.

The chain carries TRBV6-5 and TRBJ2-7; D remains ambiguous. CDR3 size: 14 residues. V was cut by 6 bases and J by 2 bases, with 14 bases left in between. Per the germline V gene, CDR1 is MNHEY and CDR2 is SVGAGI. The DNA for the CDR3 is TGTGCCAGCAGCCGGAGTCCCCGCGCCTACGAGCAGTACTTC. It is translated as CASSRSPRAYEQYF.

The rearrangement links TRBV29-1 to TRBJ2-7; 8 nucleotides align to TRBD2. CDR3 length: 15 residues. The junction had 16 bases not matched to a gene; V was cut back by 4 bases and J by 8 bases. Germline-derived CDR1 and CDR2 are SQVTM and ANQGSEA. In DNA, the CDR3 is TGCAGCGTTGCCCCCCGGGCTAGCGGGTTAGACCAGCAGTACTTC. This sequence encodes CSVAPRASGLDQQYF.

The chain recombines TRBV4-1 with TRBJ1-4; 9 positions agree with TRBD1. Germline CDR1 MGHRA, CDR2 YSYEKL. There are 16 residues in the CDR3. Trimming removed 0 bases from V and 5 bases from J; junction bases left unmatched: 4. This chain's CDR3 is CASSQDRGTGNEKLFF. CDR3 coding DNA: TGCGCCAGCAGCCAAGATCGGGGGACAGGGAATGAAAAACTGTTTTTT.

J is TRBJ1-2 and V is TRBV10-3; D gene ambiguous. Germline V gives CDR1 ENHRY, CDR2 SYGVKD. The CDR3 consists of 16 residues. The germline V and J ends were trimmed by 0 bases and 4 bases, with 15 bases remaining between them. The CDR3 coding sequence is TGTGCCATCAGTGAGTCACGTACGATCGACCTCTATGGCTACACCTTC. Its translation: CAISESRTIDLYGYTF.

This chain links TRBV19 with TRBJ1-6; TRBD1 might be the D (6 bases). V lost 7 bases, J lost 7 bases, and 14 bases lay in between. The CDR3 is 14 residues long. CDR1 and CDR2 from the germline V gene are LNHDA and SQIVND (reference sequence). The CDR3 loop reads CASTRTDGNSPLHF. CDR3 DNA: TGTGCCAGTACCCGGACAGACGGAAATTCACCCCTCCACTTT.

Sample share makes this clone medium-sized (0.01 to 0.1%). The chain carries TRBV29-1 and TRBJ1-1; no reliable D call. Trimming stripped 4 bases from V and 5 bases from J, with 11 bases between. This CDR3 contains 12 residues. Germline V gene lookup returns CDR1 SQVTM and CDR2 ANQGSEA. In DNA, the CDR3 is TGCAGCGTTGGTTGGGTAACAACTGAAGCTTTCTTT. This translates into CSVGWVTTEAFF.

V is TRBV12-5 and J is TRBJ2-7, with TRBD2 as a possible D gene (5 bases). Trimming stripped 1 base from V and 1 base from J, with 11 bases between. This CDR3 contains 15 residues. CDR1 and CDR2 from the germline V gene are LGHNT and FRNRAP. The CDR3 loop reads CASGLGLGSSYEQYF. The CDR3 nucleotides are TGTGCTAGTGGTTTGGGGCTTGGGAGTTCCTACGAGCAGTACTTC.

V usage is TRBV18 and J usage is TRBJ1-3; no clear D gene. Germline assignment: CDR1 KGHSH and CDR2 LQKENI. CDR3 length equals 14 residues. V lost 4 bases and J lost 3, with 10 bases in between. The CDR3 protein is CASSQQRYGNTIYF. The CDR3 DNA is TGTGCCAGCTCACAACAAAGATATGGAAACACCATATATTTT.

V usage is TRBV19 and J usage is TRBJ1-5, with D unresolved. The CDR3 covers 13 residues. Trimming removed 3 bases at V and 6 bases at J, with 9 bases between. Germline-derived CDR1 and CDR2 are LNHDA and SQIVND (reference sequence). The CDR3 reads CASSIGYTQPQHF. CDR3 in DNA: TGTGCCAGTAGTATTGGGTACACTCAGCCCCAGCATTTT.

This clone is a singleton in its sample. The chain has TRBV18 and TRBJ1-3; D may be TRBD1 (6 bases). The CDR3 runs to 14 residues. Germline loops: CDR1 KGHSH, CDR2 LQKENI. V lost 3 bases, J lost 8 bases, and 14 bases lay in between. The CDR3 loop reads CASSPGQGQDTIYF. CDR3 DNA sequence: TGTGCCAGCTCACCGGGTCAGGGGCAGGACACCATATATTTT. Supplemented by reference TRBV18 and TRBJ1-3, the full variable domain reads NAGVMQNPRHLVRRRGQEARLRCSPMKGHSHVYWYRQLPEEGLKFMVYLQKENIIDESGMPKERFSAEFPKEGPSILRIQQVVRGDSAAYFCASSPGQGQDTIYFGEGSWLTVV.

The chain links TRBV27 to TRBJ1-5, with TRBD1 matching over 7 bases. Per the germline V gene, CDR1 is MNHEY and CDR2 is SMNVEV (reference sequence). V gave up 2 bases and J gave up 4 bases; unmatched junction bases: 11. The CDR3 is 17 amino acids. CDR3 residues: CASSLGATGVGNQPQHF. The DNA of the CDR3 is TGTGCCAGCAGTTTAGGGGCAACAGGGGTCGGGAATCAGCCCCAGCATTTT.

The chain carries TRBV7-2 and TRBJ2-2; D not certain. V lost 1 base to trimming and J lost 2 bases, with 8 bases between them. This CDR3 is built from 15 residues. CDR1 SGHTA and CDR2 FQGNSA come from the germline V gene. In DNA form, the CDR3 reads TGTGCCAGCAGCTTAGGTGTGTCCAACACCGGGGAGCTGTTTTTT. Residues: CASSLGVSNTGELFF. Looking up the rest from reference TRBV7-2 and TRBJ2-2 gives the full variable domain: GAGVSQSPSNKVTEKGKDVELRCDPISGHTALYWYRQSLGQGLEFLIYFQGNSAPDKSGLPSDRFSAERTGGSVSTLTIQRTQQEDSAVYLCASSLGVSNTGELFFGEGSRLTVL.

The chain links TRBV11-3 to TRBJ1-6; no clear D gene. CDR3 length: 16 amino acids. Looked up from germline, CDR1 is SGHNT and CDR2 is YENEEA. The germline V and J ends were trimmed by 0 bases and 7 bases, with 13 bases remaining between them. CDR3 bases: TGTGCCAGCAGCTTAGAGTCTATGGGGATGAATTCACCCCTCCACTTT. It yields the protein CASSLESMGMNSPLHF.

V is TRBV9 and J is TRBJ2-1; unclear D gene. Germline lookup yields CDR1 SGDLS and CDR2 YYNGEE. V dropped 1 base and J dropped 2 bases, with 4 bases sitting between them. The CDR3 length is 13 residues. The CDR3 DNA reads TGTGCCAGCAGCGTAAATGCCTACAATGAGCAGTTCTTC. This encodes CASSVNAYNEQFF.

This clone was recorded a few times. V gene TRBV20-1 combines with J gene TRBJ1-1; D remains unclear. The CDR3 sequence is 11 residues long. Germline V gene data show CDR1 as DFQATT and CDR2 as SNEGSKA (reference sequence). V was pared by 4 bases and J by 10 bases, with 13 bases between. CDR3 amino acids: CSAIPKVSAFF. In DNA, the CDR3 is TGCAGTGCTATCCCGAAGGTCTCAGCTTTCTTT.